Listed below are T cell receptor beta chains from one sample, sequenced in a study of cytomegalovirus exposure and HLA in healthy donors. Sequencing used immunoSEQ multiplex PCR; TCRdb keeps in-frame clones, though not all of them. Of under 80,000 clones listed, more than 60% are singletons. Sequenced: PBMCs. The receptors were sampled from a man aged 50 to 59 in good health and CMV-seropositive. CDR3s include the opening cysteine and the closing phenylalanine or tryptophan. The D gene is left open where the match is weak. Expanded clones are given a class, and other clones once, few, many or no size at all.

TRBJ1-1	TRBV4-3	.	.	CASSVTTGMNTEAFF	TGCGCCAGCAGCGTGACGACGGGGATGAACACTGAAGCTTTCTTT
TRBJ2-3	TRBV4-3	.	.	CASSQEARQSPDTQYF	TGCGCCAGCAGCCAAGAGGCCAGGCAGAGTCCAGATACGCAGTATTTT
TRBJ2-5	TRBV5-1	.	.	CASSFGRGNQETQYF	TGCGCCAGCAGCTTTGGCAGGGGAAACCAAGAGACCCAGTACTTC
TRBJ2-7	TRBV7-9	once	TRBD2	CASSGREFHLGEQYF	TGTGCCAGCAGCGGGCGGGAGTTTCATTTAGGCGAGCAGTACTTC
TRBJ2-7	TRBV9	.	.	CASSSTGGSYEQYF	TGTGCCAGCAGCTCGACCGGCGGTTCCTACGAGCAGTACTTC
TRBJ2-7	TRBV2	few	.	CASSERWARGANEQYF	TGTGCCAGCAGTGAACGCTGGGCCAGGGGGGCCAACGAGCAGTACTTC
TRBJ1-2	TRBV28	once	TRBD1	CASSLFRGTGISANYGYTF	TGTGCCAGCAGTTTATTTAGGGGGACAGGTATTTCCGCTAACTATGGCTACACCTTC
TRBJ1-1	TRBV29-1	few	TRBD1	CSVLTGLNTEAFF	TGCAGCGTTCTGACAGGGTTGAACACTGAAGCTTTCTTT
TRBJ1-2	TRBV7-8	.	.	CASSLEQGGFYGYTF	TGTGCCAGCAGCTTAGAGCAAGGGGGATTCTATGGCTACACCTTC
TRBJ1-1	TRBV7-2	.	.	CASSLGAGLTEAFF	TGTGCCAGCAGCTTAGGGGCAGGGCTCACTGAAGCTTTCTTT
TRBJ1-3	TRBV2	.	.	CASRDSGGLVGNTIYF	TGTGCCAGCAGGGATTCTGGGGGCCTAGTTGGAAACACCATATATTTT
TRBJ1-2	TRBV29-1	few	.	CSVEGRGSPYGYTF	TGCAGCGTTGAGGGCAGAGGGTCTCCCTATGGCTACACCTTC
TRBJ2-7	TRBV4-3	.	TRBD2	CASNPSGDLHEQYF	TGCGCCAGCAACCCTAGCGGGGATTTACACGAGCAGTACTTC
TRBJ1-5	TRBV5-8	few	.	CASSQGNQPQHF	TGTGCCAGCAGTCAGGGCAATCAGCCCCAGCATTTT
TRBJ1-2	TRBV19	once	.	CASRVSNYGYTF	TGTGCCAGTAGGGTGAGTAACTATGGCTACACCTTC
TRBJ1-5	TRBV7-9	.	.	CASSAWTGGQPQHF	TGTGCCAGCAGCGCATGGACCGGGGGGCAGCCCCAGCATTTT
TRBJ2-7	TRBV15	once	TRBD1	CATSRGQGTHEQYF	TGTGCCACCAGCAGAGGACAGGGGACCCACGAGCAGTACTTC
TRBJ2-1	TRBV10-3	few	TRBD2	CAISPPGLAGGPSYNEQFF	TGTGCCATCAGCCCCCCGGGACTAGCGGGAGGGCCATCCTACAATGAGCAGTTCTTC
TRBJ2-5	TRBV27	.	.	CASSLGGAKTQYF	TGTGCCAGCAGTTTGGGGGGGGCGAAGACCCAGTACTTC
TRBJ2-3	TRBV5-1	.	TRBD2	CASSIGLAGGRDTQYF	TGCGCCAGCAGCATCGGACTAGCGGGGGGTAGGGATACGCAGTATTTT
TRBJ2-7	TRBV6-5	.	TRBD1	CASSPRDSNLYEQYF	TGTGCCAGCAGCCCCCGGGACAGCAATCTCTACGAGCAGTACTTC
TRBJ1-1	TRBV19	.	.	CASSTQGFTEAFF	TGTGCCAGTAGTACACAGGGTTTTACTGAAGCTTTCTTT
TRBJ2-3	TRBV4-1	.	TRBD2	CASSHPSGREFTQYF	TGCGCCAGCAGCCACCCTAGCGGGAGAGAGTTTACGCAGTATTTT
TRBJ2-7	TRBV5-1	few	TRBD1	CASSWTLDRVGSYEQYF	TGCGCCAGCAGCTGGACGCTTGACAGGGTGGGATCCTACGAGCAGTACTTC
TRBJ1-6	TRBV27	.	.	CASSTGTYNSPLHF	TGTGCCAGCAGTACAGGGACCTATAATTCACCCCTCCACTTT
TRBJ2-5	TRBV5-4	.	.	CASRGRGGVQETQYF	TGTGCCAGCAGGGGAAGGGGGGGTGTTCAAGAGACCCAGTACTTC
TRBJ2-3	TRBV7-3	.	TRBD1	CASSKNGQGYTDTQYF	TGTGCCAGCAGCAAGAACGGACAGGGTTACACAGATACGCAGTATTTT
TRBJ2-5	TRBV7-9	few	TRBD1	CASSLGDRGRQETQYF	TGTGCCAGCAGCTTAGGGGACAGGGGGCGACAAGAGACCCAGTACTTC
TRBJ2-3	TRBV12-5	.	TRBD2	CASGLVRSSGGPTDTQYF	TGTGCTAGTGGTTTGGTACGAAGTAGCGGGGGGCCGACAGATACGCAGTATTTT
TRBJ2-7	TRBV27	.	TRBD2	CASSYSGPNYEQYF	TGTGCCAGCAGTTATAGCGGGCCAAATTACGAGCAGTACTTC
TRBJ1-3	TRBV6-5	.	TRBD1	CATVHRQGGNTIYF	TGTGCCACCGTACACAGACAGGGGGGAAACACCATATATTTT
TRBJ2-7	TRBV4-3	few	.	CASSQDAGQGYYEQYF	TGCGCCAGCAGCCAAGACGCCGGACAAGGCTACTACGAGCAGTACTTC
TRBJ2-3	TRBV2	.	TRBD2	CASTIAGGQGDTQYF	TGTGCCAGCACCATAGCGGGAGGGCAGGGAGATACGCAGTATTTT
TRBJ2-5	TRBV11-1	.	TRBD1	CASSPGQGAQETQYF	TGTGCCAGCAGCCCAGGACAGGGGGCCCAAGAGACCCAGTACTTC
TRBJ2-6	TRBV5-1	.	TRBD1	CASSTGTGPSGANVLTF	TGCGCCAGCAGTACCGGGACAGGGCCCTCTGGGGCCAACGTCCTGACTTTC
TRBJ2-2	TRBV4-2	.	TRBD1	CASSHFGTGGTGELFF	TGTGCCAGCAGCCATTTTGGAACAGGGGGGACCGGGGAGCTGTTTTTT
TRBJ2-7	TRBV5-1	once	TRBD1	CASSLIPGTGTYEQYF	TGCGCCAGCAGCCTGATCCCCGGGACAGGGACCTACGAGCAGTACTTC
TRBJ1-3	TRBV12-2	.	.	CASRLERGRGHSGNTIYF	TGTGCAAGTCGCTTAGAGCGGGGCAGGGGTCACTCTGGAAACACCATATATTTT
TRBJ2-7	TRBV9	.	TRBD2	CASSASSGLGLQYF	TGTGCCAGCAGCGCGTCTAGCGGGCTGGGTCTGCAGTACTTC
TRBJ1-2	TRBV9	.	TRBD1	CASSVVGTGGAAGYGYTF	TGTGCCAGCAGCGTAGTTGGGACAGGGGGCGCTGCTGGGTATGGCTACACCTTC
TRBJ2-2	TRBV11-3	.	.	CASSPPEGGITGELFF	TGTGCCAGCAGTCCACCCGAAGGAGGAATCACCGGGGAGCTGTTTTTT
TRBJ2-1	TRBV19	once	.	CASSGQGYNEQFF	TGTGCCAGTAGTGGCCAGGGTTACAATGAGCAGTTCTTC
TRBJ2-2	TRBV6-6	.	.	CASSNGRLTGELFF	TGTGCCAGCTCCAACGGGAGATTGACCGGGGAGCTGTTTTTT
TRBJ2-1	TRBV7-9	few	TRBD2	CSSSSSSGGNNEQFF	TGTTCCAGCAGCTCGTCTAGCGGGGGAAACAATGAGCAGTTCTTC
TRBJ1-4	TRBV5-1	.	.	CASSLGQTTNEKLFF	TGCGCCAGCAGCTTGGGACAAACAACTAATGAAAAACTGTTTTTT
TRBJ2-1	TRBV7-9	.	TRBD2	CASSHSAGGLNEQFF	TGTGCCAGCAGCCATTCAGCGGGGGGGCTCAATGAGCAGTTCTTC
TRBJ2-2	TRBV7-9	.	TRBD2	CSSSYSGRELFF	TGTTCCAGCAGCTATAGCGGGAGGGAGCTGTTTTTT
TRBJ2-1	TRBV11-1	.	TRBD1	CASSSGTGPFF	TGTGCCAGCAGCTCCGGGACAGGGCCGTTCTTC
TRBJ1-4	TRBV10-1	.	TRBD1	CASRGITGTGLFF	TGCGCCAGCAGGGGGATTACCGGGACAGGTCTGTTTTTT
TRBJ1-2	TRBV7-2	.	TRBD1	CASSLGGQVFYGYTF	TGTGCCAGCAGCTTAGGCGGACAGGTTTTTTATGGCTACACCTTC
TRBJ2-7	TRBV4-3	few	TRBD2	CASSQLAGGSYEQYF	TGCGCCAGCAGCCAACTAGCGGGGGGATCCTACGAGCAGTACTTC
TRBJ1-6	TRBV5-4	.	TRBD1	CASSFTGTGASPLHF	TGTGCCAGCAGCTTCACCGGGACAGGGGCATCACCCCTCCACTTT
TRBJ1-5	TRBV5-1	once	.	CASSLSGGYDQPQHF	TGCGCCAGCAGCTTGTCGGGAGGGTACGATCAGCCCCAGCATTTT
TRBJ2-7	TRBV4-1	.	.	CASSLRRSYEQYF	TGCGCCAGCAGCCTCAGGCGCTCCTACGAGCAGTACTTC
TRBJ2-1	TRBV7-2	few	TRBD2	CASSLGLAEYNEQFF	TGTGCCAGCAGCTTGGGACTAGCGGAATACAATGAGCAGTTCTTC
TRBJ2-5	TRBV29-1	.	TRBD2	CSVEVLAGGVETQYF	TGCAGCGTTGAAGTTCTAGCGGGGGGGGTAGAGACCCAGTACTTC
TRBJ1-1	TRBV27	.	.	CASSHGIWGNTEAFF	TGTGCCAGCAGCCACGGGATTTGGGGAAATACTGAAGCTTTCTTT
TRBJ1-3	TRBV9	once	TRBD1	CASSGQGVSGNTIYF	TGTGCCAGCAGCGGACAGGGCGTCTCTGGAAACACCATATATTTT
TRBJ2-7	TRBV14	few	.	CASSRSSYEQYF	TGTGCCAGCAGCCGGAGCTCCTACGAGCAGTACTTC
TRBJ1-6	TRBV5-1	.	TRBD1	CASSRTGSNSPLHF	TGCGCCAGCAGCCGGACAGGGAGTAACTCACCCCTCCACTTT